Listed below are T cell receptor beta chains from one sample, sequenced in a study of T cells in Graves' hyperthyroidism and ophthalmopathy. TCRdb reprocessed the multiplex PCR reads with MiXCR, giving one entry per CDR3 protein. The table records hundreds of thousands of distinct CDR3 sequences, around 26% of them present only once. What was sequenced was blood. These TCRs come from a woman between 40 and 55 years old with Graves' ophthalmopathy. Both conserved end residues are part of each CDR3. D genes are given only for firm matches. Clone size is stated in some rows and not others, as once, few, many or a class when expanded.

clone_size d_call j_call v_call cdr3_aa cdr3_nt
many NA TRBJ1-6 TRBV12-3/TRBV12-4 CASGQGGNSPLHF TGTGCCAGCGGGCAAGGAGGGAATTCACCCCTCCACTTT
NA TRBD1 TRBJ1-2 TRBV28 CASSPAGTGEGYTF TGTGCCAGCAGTCCAGCCGGGACAGGGGAGGGCTACACCTTC
many NA TRBJ1-2 TRBV9 CASSPGVNYGYTF TGTGCCAGCAGCCCAGGGGTCAACTATGGCTACACCTTC
many NA TRBJ2-7 TRBV11-2 CASSLGGTKQYF TGTGCCAGCAGCTTAGGGGGGACCAAGCAGTACTTC
NA NA TRBJ1-3 TRBV7-2 CASSGVTYSGNTIYF TGTGCCAGCAGCGGAGTGACATACTCTGGAAACACCATATATTTT
many NA TRBJ2-7 TRBV19 CASSDRGKGSYEQYF TGTGCCAGTAGTGACCGAGGGAAAGGCTCCTACGAGCAGTACTTC
NA TRBD2 TRBJ2-7 TRBV7-2 CASSLAPSGLYEQYF TGTGCCAGCAGCTTAGCTCCTAGCGGACTATACGAGCAGTACTTC
NA NA TRBJ2-7 TRBV12-3/TRBV12-4 CANSRNRWHEQYF TGTGCCAACAGTCGGAATCGGTGGCACGAGCAGTACTTC
NA TRBD1 TRBJ1-1 TRBV6-1 CASTGQGVVEAFF TGTGCCAGCACCGGACAGGGAGTAGTTGAAGCTTTCTTT
many NA TRBJ2-7 TRBV4-1 CASSQELGIEQYF TGCGCCAGCAGCCAAGAACTCGGGATCGAGCAGTACTTC
many NA TRBJ2-7 TRBV6-2/TRBV6-3 CASSWNRLGMNYYEQYF TGTGCCAGCAGTTGGAACAGGCTTGGGATGAACTACTACGAGCAGTACTTC
many TRBD1 TRBJ1-3 TRBV4-1 CASSFRQGPRSSGNTIYF TGCGCCAGCAGCTTTCGACAGGGTCCACGCTCCTCTGGAAACACCATATATTTT
few NA TRBJ2-5 TRBV20-1 CSARDFGQGMETQYF TGCAGTGCTAGAGATTTCGGGCAGGGAATGGAGACCCAGTACTTC
few TRBD2 TRBJ2-5 TRBV2 CASSRLAGNQETQYF TGTGCCAGCAGTCGACTAGCGGGGAACCAAGAGACCCAGTACTTC
many NA TRBJ1-1 TRBV30 CAWGEVNTEAFF TGTGCCTGGGGGGAGGTGAACACTGAAGCTTTCTTT
many TRBD1 TRBJ1-2 TRBV12-3/TRBV12-4 CASSFDRGLYGYTF TGTGCCAGCAGTTTTGACAGGGGGCTCTATGGCTACACCTTC
many NA TRBJ2-2 TRBV2 CASRLGGTGELFF TGTGCCAGCAGGCTGGGTGGCACCGGGGAGCTGTTTTTT
many NA TRBJ2-2 TRBV19 CASSPRKNTGELFF TGTGCCAGTAGTCCTAGGAAGAACACCGGGGAGCTGTTTTTT
NA TRBD1 TRBJ2-7 TRBV11-1 CASSLSGTAFSYEQYF TGTGCCAGCAGCCTTTCCGGGACAGCTTTCTCCTACGAGCAGTACTTC
NA TRBD1 TRBJ1-6 TRBV12-3/TRBV12-4 CASSLSQGGVPLHF TGTGCCAGCAGTTTATCACAGGGGGGCGTACCCCTCCACTTT
few TRBD2 TRBJ2-4 TRBV20-1 CSGTSGSSVIQYF TGCAGTGGGACTAGCGGGAGTTCTGTCATTCAGTACTTC
NA NA TRBJ1-2 TRBV12-3/TRBV12-4 CASRLSYGYTF TGTGCCAGCAGGCTCAGCTATGGCTACACCTTC
once TRBD1 TRBJ1-2 TRBV28 CASSPRGQPTNYGYTF TGTGCCAGCAGCCCCCGGGGACAGCCGACTAACTATGGCTACACCTTC
NA TRBD1 TRBJ1-5 TRBV28 CASTSGTGGEEPQHF TGTGCCAGCACCTCCGGGACAGGGGGCGAGGAGCCCCAGCATTTT
many TRBD2 TRBJ2-5 TRBV20-1 CSARVWRTSGGVETQYF TGCAGTGCTAGAGTATGGAGGACTAGCGGGGGGGTGGAGACCCAGTACTTC
few NA TRBJ1-2 TRBV3-1 CASSRPLEGLEGYTF TGTGCCAGCAGCCGACCCTTGGAGGGGCTTGAGGGCTACACCTTC
NA TRBD1 TRBJ2-2 TRBV10-3 CATRQGYDGELFF TGTGCCACCCGACAGGGGTACGACGGGGAGCTGTTTTTT
many TRBD1 TRBJ1-5 TRBV3-1 CASSQGVPKTGRNQPQHF TGTGCCAGCAGCCAAGGGGTCCCCAAGACAGGGAGGAATCAGCCCCAGCATTTT
few NA TRBJ2-2 TRBV18 CASSQFSGQNTGELFF TGTGCCAGCTCACAGTTCAGCGGGCAAAACACCGGGGAGCTGTTTTTT
NA TRBD2 TRBJ2-5 TRBV5-1 CASIPGLAGTETQYF TGCGCCAGCATCCCGGGACTAGCGGGAACAGAGACCCAGTACTTC
many TRBD1 TRBJ2-2 TRBV29-1 CSAKTGTEVTGELFF TGCAGCGCTAAAACCGGGACAGAGGTCACCGGGGAGCTGTTTTTT